The rows below give T cell receptor beta chains drawn from one sample of a study of CD8 T cells in Susac syndrome. TCRdb ran MiXCR on the immunoSEQ multiplex PCR reads and lists one entry per CDR3 protein. Of about 22,000 distinct CDR3 sequences in the sample, more than 85% are singletons; the top ten hold 0.25% to 0.3%. Sample: CD8+ T cells from PBMCs. These receptor sequences come from a human donor in good health. Each CDR3 is given with its conserved first and last residue. Fields, in order: clone size, J gene, D gene, V gene, CDR3 DNA, CDR3 protein. A D gene is named only where the DNA matches it firmly. Expanded clones get a size class; other rows say once, few or many, or leave the size out.

NA | TRBJ1-2 | TRBD1 | TRBV12-5 | TGTGCTAGTGGCCCACAGGGGTATGGCTACACCTTC | CASGPQGYGYTF
NA | TRBJ1-1 | TRBD1 | TRBV5-4 | TGTGCCAGCAGCTTGCCTCATTGGGACAGGGCTTTTATGAACACTGAAGCTTTCTTT | CASSLPHWDRAFMNTEAFF
NA | TRBJ1-4 | NA | TRBV4-1 | TGCGCCAGCAGCCAAGACTGGCCGAGTAATGAAAAACTGTTTTTT | CASSQDWPSNEKLFF
NA | TRBJ1-3 | NA | TRBV4-1 | TGCGCCAGCCGGGACTCTGGAAACACCATATATTTT | CASRDSGNTIYF
NA | TRBJ2-4 | NA | TRBV12-3/TRBV12-4 | TGTGCCAGCAGTTTAGCGGGGGGGCCGAGAAACATTCAGTACTTC | CASSLAGGPRNIQYF
NA | TRBJ1-5 | NA | TRBV6-2/TRBV6-3 | TGTGCCAGCGGGGACTTGGCCCAGCCCCAGCATTTT | CASGDLAQPQHF
NA | TRBJ1-1 | NA | TRBV20-1 | TGCAGTCAGGGGCCGGGCATGAACACTGAAGCTTTCTTT | CSQGPGMNTEAFF
NA | TRBJ1-4 | TRBD1 | TRBV23-1 | TGCGCCAGCAGTCAACCGACGGACAGGCACCTAATGAAAAAACTGTTTTTT | CASSQPTDRHLMKKLFF
NA | TRBJ1-1 | NA | TRBV20-1 | TGCAGTGCTAGAGGGGCTGAAGCCTTCTTT | CSARGAEAFF
NA | TRBJ1-2 | TRBD1 | TRBV13 | TGTGCCAGCAGCTTAGAAGGGACAGGATACGGAGGCTACACCTTC | CASSLEGTGYGGYTF
NA | TRBJ1-1 | TRBD1 | TRBV20-1 | TGCAGTGCTAGGGGGACAGAGTTGTATACTGAAGCTTTCTTT | CSARGTELYTEAFF
NA | TRBJ1-2 | NA | TRBV5-1 | TGCGCCAGCAGCCCGGCATCACACTATGGCTACACCTTC | CASSPASHYGYTF
once | TRBJ2-1 | NA | TRBV7-9 | TGTGCCAGCAGCCATGACGGGATCTACAATGAGCAGTTCTTC | CASSHDGIYNEQFF
NA | TRBJ2-7 | NA | TRBV10-3 | TGTGCCATCAGTGGGGGGGGACAGACGACCTACGAGCAGTACTTC | CAISGGGQTTYEQYF
NA | TRBJ1-4 | NA | TRBV4-3 | TGCGCCAGCAGCCAAGGCCGAGGGGAAGAAAAACTGTTTTTT | CASSQGRGEEKLFF
NA | TRBJ2-5 | NA | TRBV4-1 | TGCGCCAGCAGCGGAGAAGGGCAAGAGGCGCAGTACTTC | CASSGEGQEAQYF
NA | TRBJ1-4 | NA | TRBV20-1 | TGCAGTGCTAGAGATTTGGGGGTAGCTAATGAAAAACTGTTTTTT | CSARDLGVANEKLFF
NA | TRBJ2-7 | NA | TRBV20-1 | TGCAGTACCAGAGCAGGGGAACCCTACGAGCAGTACTTC | CSTRAGEPYEQYF
NA | TRBJ2-7 | NA | TRBV27 | TGTGCCAGCAGTTCACCCGGACCCTACGAGCAGTACTTC | CASSSPGPYEQYF
once | TRBJ2-1 | TRBD1 | TRBV9 | TGTGCCAGCAGCGTAACGCTGGGACAGGGGCGAAACAATGAGCAGTTCTTC | CASSVTLGQGRNNEQFF
once | TRBJ2-2 | NA | TRBV5-5 | TGTGCCAGCAGCTTGTATGTCGGCGCGAACACCGGGGAGCTGTTTTTT | CASSLYVGANTGELFF
NA | TRBJ2-6 | NA | TRBV7-9 | TGTGCCAGCAGCTTAGCAGGACAGCTCTCTGGGGCCAACGTCCTGACTTTC | CASSLAGQLSGANVLTF